The present entry profiles one T cell receptor beta chain with its context. This sample was included in a study of blood T cell repertoires in COVID-19. Across the whole study: T cells, B-cell-depleted T cells, or PBMCs provided the cDNA or gDNA that served as material.

Across 20 to 25 US areas, participants ranged in age from about 18 to 90 years. Cohort allocation depended upon clinical history that participants reported. In the authors' methods: The authors estimated nucleated cell counts from reference gene primer amplification. Sequencing used immunoSEQ multiplex PCR; TCRdb keeps in-frame clones, though not all of them. The V and J calls and clone size come from that table; D and trimming were worked out from the DNA. The data show approximately 220,000 clones, more than 75% seen once. This receptor was obtained from a woman between 40 and 55 years old with acute COVID-19. The material sequenced was PBMCs or T cells enriched from blood (not recorded which).

For the CDR3, the DNA is TGTGCCAGCAGCAGGTTCCGGGACAGGGAGCACAATGAGCAGTTCTTC. It yields the protein CASSRFRDREHNEQFF. This chain connects TRBV7-2 to TRBJ2-1, with TRBD1 identical over 9 bases. Looked up from germline, CDR1 is SGHTA and CDR2 is FQGNSA. Trimming took 5 bases from V and 5 from J; bases not matched to a gene: 10. The CDR3 is made up of 16 amino acids.